Shown below are 6 T cell receptor beta chains from a single sample sequenced in a study of a mutant IDH1 vaccine in newly diagnosed glioma. Some clones are missing from TCRdb's copy, which holds only in-frame ones; the method was immunoSEQ multiplex PCR. The sample carries about 58,000 clones, roughly 80% recorded once. Their recognized antigens are unknown. Time point here: week 5, during vaccination. The study gave 300 ug of mutant IDH1 20-mer peptide per vaccine dose, with topical imiquimod. This specimen consisted of PBMCs, obtained from a glioma patient whose treatment included an IDH1 peptide vaccine. The receptors were gathered from a woman aged 45 to 65 with glioma.

V gene TRBV15 combines with J gene TRBJ2-7; possible D gene TRBD1, 6 bases. Germline V gives CDR1 LNHNV, CDR2 YYDKDF (reference sequence). Trimming removed 0 bases from V and 4 bases from J, with 13 bases in between. The CDR3 is 15 amino acids. The CDR3: CATSRDRRGSYEQYF. DNA of the CDR3: TGTGCCACCAGCAGAGATCGCAGGGGTTCGTACGAGCAGTACTTC.

V and J are TRBV6-1 and TRBJ1-4; D remains ambiguous. In germline, CDR1 is MNHNS, CDR2 SASEGT. V shed 6 bases and J shed 3 bases, with 11 bases lying between them. The CDR3 loop spans 14 amino acids. CDR3 sequence: CASSPPVPNEKLFF. CDR3 in DNA: TGTGCCAGCAGCCCCCCGGTTCCTAATGAAAAACTGTTTTTT.

This clone has a single count. This chain joins TRBV18 and TRBJ2-6; maybe TRBD2 (6 bases). Trimming removed 3 bases from V and 0 bases from J, with 6 bases in between. The CDR3 length is 15 residues. CDR1 KGHSH and CDR2 LQKENI come from the germline V gene. CDR3 nucleotide sequence: TGTGCCAGCTCACCGCGGGACTCTGGGGCCAACGTCCTGACTTTC. Its translation is CASSPRDSGANVLTF.

V usage is TRBV5-1 and J usage is TRBJ1-5, with 7 bases fitting TRBD1. The CDR3 spans 14 residues. Germline assignment: CDR1 SGHRS and CDR2 YFSETQ. The V gene end was trimmed by 4 bases and the J gene end by 6 bases; junction bases not matched to a gene: 7. The CDR3 coding sequence is TGCGCCAGCAGCCCCGACAGGGAGGGTCAGCCCCAGCATTTT. Translating gives CASSPDREGQPQHF.

This chain connects TRBV5-1 to TRBJ2-7; D may be TRBD1 (8 bases). The V end was cut by 5 bases, the J end by 3 bases, with 18 bases between. This CDR3 spans 15 amino acids. Germline values: CDR1 SGHRS, CDR2 YFSETQ. In DNA form, the CDR3 reads TGCGCCAGCAGAGAGTGGACAGGGAGGGTCTACGAGCAGTACTTC. It yields the protein CASREWTGRVYEQYF. The full variable domain, rest sourced from reference TRBV5-1 and TRBJ2-7, is KAGVTQTPRYLIKTRGQQVTLSCSPISGHRSVSWYQQTPGQGLQFLFEYFSETQRNKGNFPGRFSGRQFSNSRSEMNVSTLELGDSALYLCASREWTGRVYEQYFGPGTRLTVT.

V is TRBV18 and J is TRBJ1-1; TRBD1 agrees at 11 bases. Losses at the gene ends were 3 bases for V and 5 bases for J; bases not matched to a gene: 8. Germline CDR1 is KGHSH and CDR2 is LQKENI. This CDR3 contains 16 residues. As DNA, the CDR3 is TGTGCCAGCTCACCGAAGGGACAGGGGGAATCGACTGAAGCTTTCTTT. It specifies CASSPKGQGESTEAFF. Full variable domain (outside the CDR3, taken from reference TRBV18 and TRBJ1-1): NAGVMQNPRHLVRRRGQEARLRCSPMKGHSHVYWYRQLPEEGLKFMVYLQKENIIDESGMPKERFSAEFPKEGPSILRIQQVVRGDSAAYFCASSPKGQGESTEAFFGQGTRLTVV.